This T cell receptor (beta chain) was recorded in a study of beta chain features in type 1 diabetes. Study-wide background: Across the samples, approximately 110,000,000 sorted cells were examined in total. General observations from the study: TCRB CDR3s were moderately but significantly shorter in Type 1 diabetes patients in all four CD4+ subsets. PCR might favor shorter templates, but any such skew would affect patients and controls equally.

Remarks on this clone: Its antigen is unidentified.

The whole isolated RNA underwent reverse transcription, so sequencing captured expressed TCRB transcripts. Sequenced by immunoSEQ multiplex PCR; TCRdb stores in-frame clones only, minus some. This repertoire shows 330,000 or so clones, 15% to 20% found once; its top ten account for around 0.044%. Germline assignment: CDR1 LGHNA and CDR2 YNFKEQ. CDR3 length: 15 amino acids. With V trimmed by 1 base and J by 3 bases, 1 base remained unmatched. The sequencing sample was made of naive CD4+ T cells from blood. The rearrangement uses TRBV4-2 and TRBJ2-7; 12 bases fit TRBD2. The TCR sequence derives from a woman aged 18 to 35 in good health. This CDR3 is CASSQGTSGVYEQYF. The DNA of the CDR3 is TGTGCCAGCAGCCAAGGGACTAGCGGGGTCTACGAGCAGTACTTC.